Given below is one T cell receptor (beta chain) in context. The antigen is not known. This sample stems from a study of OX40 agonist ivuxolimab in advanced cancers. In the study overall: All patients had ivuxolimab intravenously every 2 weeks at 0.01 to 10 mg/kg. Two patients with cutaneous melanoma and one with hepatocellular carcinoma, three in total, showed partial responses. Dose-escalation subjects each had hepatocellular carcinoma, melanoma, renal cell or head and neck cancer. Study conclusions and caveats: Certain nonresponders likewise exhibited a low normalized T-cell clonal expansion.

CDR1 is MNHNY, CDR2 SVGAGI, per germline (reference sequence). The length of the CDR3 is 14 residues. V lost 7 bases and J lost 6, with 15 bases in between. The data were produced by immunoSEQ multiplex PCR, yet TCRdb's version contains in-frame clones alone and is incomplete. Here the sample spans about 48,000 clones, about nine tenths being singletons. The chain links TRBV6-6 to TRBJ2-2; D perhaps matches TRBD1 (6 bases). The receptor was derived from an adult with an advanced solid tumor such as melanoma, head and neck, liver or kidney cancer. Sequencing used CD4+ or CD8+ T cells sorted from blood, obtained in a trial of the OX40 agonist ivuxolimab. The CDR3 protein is CASTAGQQPGELFF. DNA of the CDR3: TGTGCCAGCACCGCTGGACAGCAACCCGGGGAGCTGTTTTTT.